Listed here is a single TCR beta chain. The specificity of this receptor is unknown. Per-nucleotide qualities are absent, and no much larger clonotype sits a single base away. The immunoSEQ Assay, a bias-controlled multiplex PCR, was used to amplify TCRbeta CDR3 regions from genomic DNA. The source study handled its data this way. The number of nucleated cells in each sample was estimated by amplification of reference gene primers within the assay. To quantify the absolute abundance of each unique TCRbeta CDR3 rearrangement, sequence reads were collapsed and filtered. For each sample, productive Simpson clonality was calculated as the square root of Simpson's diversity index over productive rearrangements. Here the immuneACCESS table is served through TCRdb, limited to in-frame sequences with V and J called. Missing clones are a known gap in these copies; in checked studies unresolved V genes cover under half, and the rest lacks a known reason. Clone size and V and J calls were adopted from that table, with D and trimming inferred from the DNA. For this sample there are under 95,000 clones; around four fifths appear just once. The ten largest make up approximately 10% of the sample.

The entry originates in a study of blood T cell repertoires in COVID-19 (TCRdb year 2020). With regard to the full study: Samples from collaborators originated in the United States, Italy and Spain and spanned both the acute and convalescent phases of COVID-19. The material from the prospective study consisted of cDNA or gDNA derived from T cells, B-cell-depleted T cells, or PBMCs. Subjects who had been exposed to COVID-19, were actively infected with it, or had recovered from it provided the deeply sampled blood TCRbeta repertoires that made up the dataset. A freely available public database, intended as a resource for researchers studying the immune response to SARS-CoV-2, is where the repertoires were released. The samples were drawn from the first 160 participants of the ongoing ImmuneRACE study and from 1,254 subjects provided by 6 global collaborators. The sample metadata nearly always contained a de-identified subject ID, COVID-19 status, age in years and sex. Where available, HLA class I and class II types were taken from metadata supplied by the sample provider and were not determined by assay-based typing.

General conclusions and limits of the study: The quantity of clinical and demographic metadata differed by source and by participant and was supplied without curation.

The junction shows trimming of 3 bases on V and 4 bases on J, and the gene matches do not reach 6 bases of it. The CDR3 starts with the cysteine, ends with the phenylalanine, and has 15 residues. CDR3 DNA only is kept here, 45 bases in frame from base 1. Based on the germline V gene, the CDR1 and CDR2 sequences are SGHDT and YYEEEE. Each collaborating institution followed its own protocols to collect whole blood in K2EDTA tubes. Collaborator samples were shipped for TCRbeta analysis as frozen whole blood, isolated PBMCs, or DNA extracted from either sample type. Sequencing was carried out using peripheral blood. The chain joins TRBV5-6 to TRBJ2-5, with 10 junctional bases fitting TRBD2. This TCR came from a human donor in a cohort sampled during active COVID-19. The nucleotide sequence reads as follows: TGTGCCAGCAGCTCCGGGACTAGCGATGCAGAGACCCAGTACTTC. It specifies CASSSGTSDAETQYF. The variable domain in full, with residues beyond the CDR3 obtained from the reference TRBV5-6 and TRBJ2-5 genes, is DAGVTQSPTHLIKTRGQQVTLRCSPKSGHDTVSWYQQALGQGPQFIFQYYEEEERQRGNFPDRFSGHQFPNYSSELNVNALLLGDSALYLCASSSGTSDAETQYFGPGTRLLVL.